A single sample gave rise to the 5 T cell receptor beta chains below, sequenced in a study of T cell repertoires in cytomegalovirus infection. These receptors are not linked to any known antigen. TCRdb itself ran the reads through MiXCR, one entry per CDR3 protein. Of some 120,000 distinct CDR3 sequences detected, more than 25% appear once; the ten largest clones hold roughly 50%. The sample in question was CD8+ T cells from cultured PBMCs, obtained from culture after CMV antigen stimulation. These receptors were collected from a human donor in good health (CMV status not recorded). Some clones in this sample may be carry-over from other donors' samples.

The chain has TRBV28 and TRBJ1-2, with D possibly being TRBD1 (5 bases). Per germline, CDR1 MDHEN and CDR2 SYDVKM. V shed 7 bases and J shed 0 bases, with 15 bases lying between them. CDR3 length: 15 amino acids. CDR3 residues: CASTIIDSANYGYTF. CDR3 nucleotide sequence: TGTGCCAGCACCATAATTGACAGCGCTAACTATGGCTACACCTTC.

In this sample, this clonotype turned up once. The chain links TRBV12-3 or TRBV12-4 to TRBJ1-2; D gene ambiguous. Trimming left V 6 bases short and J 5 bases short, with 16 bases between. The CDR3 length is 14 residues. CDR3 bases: TGTGCCAGCAGGGGTTTGGATATGGGATATGGCTACACCTTC. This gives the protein CASRGLDMGYGYTF.

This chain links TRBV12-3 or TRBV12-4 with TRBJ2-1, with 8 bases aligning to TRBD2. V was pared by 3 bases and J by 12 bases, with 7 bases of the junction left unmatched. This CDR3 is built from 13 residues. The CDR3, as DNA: TGTGCCAGCAGTTTTGAGGCGGGGGGCTTGCAGTTCTTC. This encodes CASSFEAGGLQFF.

CDR3: CASSYSKLALYNEQFF. The CDR3 nucleotides are TGTGCCAGCAGTTACTCAAAACTAGCGCTCTACAATGAGCAGTTCTTC. The V gene is TRBV6-5, the J gene TRBJ2-1; the match to TRBD2 covers 7 bases. Trimming took 0 bases from V and 3 from J; bases not matched to a gene: 5. The length of the CDR3 is 16 residues. Germline V lookup: CDR1 MNHEY, CDR2 SVGAGI.

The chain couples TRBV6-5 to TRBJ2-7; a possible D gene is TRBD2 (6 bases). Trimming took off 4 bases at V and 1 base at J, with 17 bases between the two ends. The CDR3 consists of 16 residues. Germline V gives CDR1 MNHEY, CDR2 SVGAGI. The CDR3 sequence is CASSSPSDGASYEQYF. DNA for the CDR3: TGTGCCAGCAGTTCCCCTAGCGACGGAGCTTCCTACGAGCAGTACTTC.